What follows are 32 T cell receptor beta chains derived from one specimen sequenced in a study of control samples from healthy donors and cancer patients. Here immunoSEQ multiplex PCR was the method, and the copy in TCRdb shows in-frame clones only, minus some. There are approximately 72,000 clones in the sample; about nine tenths occur only once, and more than 7% lies in the top ten. The sample was blood. The receptors derive from a man in his fifties or sixties in good health.

The rearrangement links TRBV5-5 to TRBJ1-6, with TRBD1 matching over 7 bases. V lost 0 bases, J lost 9 bases, and 6 bases stayed unmatched. This CDR3 region has 15 residues. Per the germline V gene, CDR1 is SGHKS and CDR2 is YYEKEE (reference sequence). DNA of the CDR3: TGTGCCAGCAGCTTGGCCGACAGGGATAGTTCACCCCTCCACTTT. Residues: CASSLADRDSSPLHF.

CDR3 coding DNA: TGCGCCAGCACCCAGGGGGAAATGGACTATGGCTACACCTTC. Its protein product is CASTQGEMDYGYTF. The chain combines TRBV4-1 with TRBJ1-2; 7 bases are a match to TRBD1. From germline, CDR1 is MGHRA and CDR2 YSYEKL. Losses at the gene ends were 7 bases for V and 3 bases for J; bases not matched to a gene: 8. The length of the CDR3 is 14 residues.

The chain is built from TRBV6-5 and TRBJ2-1; D perhaps matches TRBD2 (7 bases). The CDR3 spans 15 residues. The germline V gene encodes CDR1 MNHEY and CDR2 SVGAGI. Trimming cost V 0 bases and J 8 bases, with 14 bases left between them. In DNA form, the CDR3 reads TGTGCCAGCAGTTACTCTTGGGGGGGGGCGGATGAGCAGTTCTTC. This sequence encodes CASSYSWGGADEQFF.

The chain is built from TRBV10-3 and TRBJ2-1; D call uncertain. Per the germline V gene, CDR1 is ENHRY and CDR2 is SYGVKD. V lost 0 bases and J lost 7, with 10 bases in between. The CDR3 is 14 residues long. The CDR3 spells CAISESSGLNEQFF. CDR3 DNA: TGTGCCATCAGTGAGTCCTCTGGTTTAAATGAGCAGTTCTTC.

This clone occurred once. The chain links TRBV4-1 to TRBJ2-1; a weak D match, TRBD2 (6 bases). CDR1 is MGHRA and CDR2 is YSYEKL in the germline V gene. This CDR3 region has 12 residues. The ends were cut back, 1 base at V and 10 bases at J, with 8 bases in the middle. CDR3 residues: CASSQGGLEQFF. Written as DNA, the CDR3 is TGCGCCAGCAGCCAAGGCGGACTAGAGCAGTTCTTC.

The J gene is TRBJ1-4, the V gene TRBV5-4, with D maybe TRBD1 (6 bases). V was trimmed by 5 bases and J by 7 bases, leaving 15 bases between them. The V gene's germline CDR1 is SGHNT and CDR2 YYREEE (reference sequence). CDR3 length equals 14 residues. The chain's CDR3 is CASRMGGDGEKLFF. In DNA form, the CDR3 reads TGTGCCAGCAGGATGGGGGGCGACGGTGAAAAACTGTTTTTT.

The gene calls are TRBV7-2 and TRBJ2-2; a weak D match, TRBD2 (5 bases). The CDR3 is 16 residues long. Germline CDR1 and CDR2: SGHTA and FQGNSA. Deletions cut 4 bases from V and 3 bases from J, with 15 bases between. CDR3 bases: TGTGCCAGCAGCTCGTGGTCTAGCACGGACACCGGGGAGCTGTTTTTT. This gives the protein CASSSWSSTDTGELFF. The full variable domain, rest sourced from reference TRBV7-2 and TRBJ2-2, is GAGVSQSPSNKVTEKGKDVELRCDPISGHTALYWYRQSLGQGLEFLIYFQGNSAPDKSGLPSDRFSAERTGGSVSTLTIQRTQQEDSAVYLCASSSWSSTDTGELFFGEGSRLTVL.

This sequence joins TRBV10-3 and TRBJ2-5; 8 positions match TRBD2. The germline CDR1 and CDR2 sequences are ENHRY and SYGVKD. The CDR3 has 13 residues. J was trimmed by 1 base and V by 10 bases; bases with no gene match: 5. The CDR3 here is CATLAGIQETQYF. The CDR3 DNA reads TGTGCCACCTTAGCGGGGATCCAAGAGACCCAGTACTTC.

This chain joins TRBV3-1 (or the pseudogene TRBV3-2) and TRBJ2-2; 8 bases are shared with TRBD2. Unmatched junction bases numbered 10, after V lost 3 bases and J lost 7 bases. Germline CDR1 LGHDT, CDR2 YNNKEL (reference sequence). The CDR3 totals 16 residues. The CDR3 here is CASSHTSGGRVGELFF. The CDR3 coding sequence is TGTGCCAGCAGCCATACAAGCGGGGGCCGCGTCGGGGAGCTGTTTTTT.

The chain recombines TRBV11-2 with TRBJ1-3; D unresolved. The CDR3 has 15 residues. The germline V gene has CDR1 SGHAT and CDR2 FQNNGV. V lost 5 bases, J lost 0 bases, and 11 bases lay in between. CDR3 residues: CASSLSSGSGNTIYF. In DNA, the CDR3 is TGTGCCAGCAGCCTTTCATCAGGCTCTGGAAACACCATATATTTT. Variable domain in full (rest from reference TRBV11-2 and TRBJ1-3): EAGVAQSPRYKIIEKRQSVAFWCNPISGHATLYWYQQILGQGPKLLIQFQNNGVVDDSQLPKDRFSAERLKGVDSTLKIQPAKLEDSAVYLCASSLSSGSGNTIYFGEGSWLTVV.

This chain uses TRBV5-1 with TRBJ1-2; no firm D call. V shed 5 bases and J shed 2 bases, with 16 bases lying between them. This CDR3 has 15 residues. The germline gives CDR1 SGHRS, CDR2 YFSETQ. In nucleotides, the CDR3 is TGCGCCAGCAGACCCGGGATAGCTTCAAACTATGGCTACACCTTC. This encodes CASRPGIASNYGYTF.

DNA for the CDR3: TGTGCCAGCAGCTTGGCCCTCCAGGCTAGCACAGATACGCAGTATTTT. Amino acids: CASSLALQASTDTQYF. The chain combines TRBV5-8 with TRBJ2-3; D not resolved. Germline V gene lookup returns CDR1 SGHTS and CDR2 YDEGEE. CDR3 length: 16 residues. Trimming removed 0 bases from V and 0 bases from J, with 11 bases in between.

J is TRBJ2-1 and V is TRBV7-2; possible D gene TRBD1, 5 bases. The CDR3 loop spans 13 amino acids. V was clipped by 5 bases and J by 3 bases, with 8 bases between them. Germline CDR1 SGHTA, CDR2 FQGNSA. This CDR3 reads CASSPDSYNEQFF. In DNA, the CDR3 is TGTGCCAGCAGCCCTGACAGCTACAATGAGCAGTTCTTC. Full variable domain (missing parts from reference TRBV7-2 and TRBJ2-1): GAGVSQSPSNKVTEKGKDVELRCDPISGHTALYWYRQSLGQGLEFLIYFQGNSAPDKSGLPSDRFSAERTGGSVSTLTIQRTQQEDSAVYLCASSPDSYNEQFFGPGTRLTVL.

This chain joins TRBV2 and TRBJ2-7, with 8 bases aligning to TRBD1. Germline-derived CDR1 and CDR2 are SNHLY and FYNNEI. CDR3 length: 16 amino acids. J was trimmed by 2 bases and V by 0 bases; bases with no gene match: 6. DNA of the CDR3: TGTGCCAGCAGTGAAGCGCGTGGGACAGGAACCTACGAGCAGTACTTC. Translation: CASSEARGTGTYEQYF.

V and J are TRBV5-6 and TRBJ2-2, with TRBD2 matching over 10 bases. V shed 2 bases and J 6 bases; nucleotides not matched to a gene: 4. From germline, CDR1 is SGHDT and CDR2 YYEEEE. The CDR3 covers 15 residues. The CDR3 region is CASSFKRGGPGELFF. The CDR3 DNA reads as TGTGCCAGCAGCTTCAAGCGGGGGGGCCCCGGGGAGCTGTTTTTT.

J is TRBJ1-2 and V is TRBV7-9, with D hard to call. Germline CDR1 reads SEHNR; CDR2 reads FQNEAQ (reference sequence). The V end lost 5 bases, the J end lost 3 bases, and 7 bases lay between the germline ends. The CDR3 contains 12 residues. The chain's CDR3 is CASSIGDYGYTF. The CDR3 DNA reads TGTGCCAGCAGCATTGGGGACTATGGCTACACCTTC.

V usage is TRBV7-2 and J usage is TRBJ1-1; D unresolved. Germline V gives CDR1 SGHTA, CDR2 FQGNSA. The CDR3 has 14 residues. V gave up 3 bases and J gave up 4 bases, with 12 bases separating them. CDR3 coding DNA: TGTGCCAGCAGCTTTGGTTTTGGTCTCACTGAAGCTTTCTTT. Translating it yields CASSFGFGLTEAFF.

CDR3 loop: CASRERGGELFF. CDR3 in DNA: TGTGCCAGCAGAGAGAGGGGCGGGGAGCTGTTTTTT. The rearrangement uses TRBV6-5 and TRBJ2-2; tentatively, D is TRBD1 or TRBD2 (5 bases each). Germline V lookup: CDR1 MNHEY, CDR2 SVGAGI. V was cut by 6 bases and J by 7 bases, with 9 bases left in between. The CDR3 has 12 residues.

This chain joins TRBV4-2 and TRBJ2-1; 9 nucleotides line up with TRBD1. This CDR3 spans 14 amino acids. The ends lost 1 base at V and 15 bases at J; junction bases unmatched: 10. The germline V gene has CDR1 LGHNA and CDR2 YNFKEQ. The CDR3 nucleotides read TGTGCCAGCAGCCAAGTAATCGGGACAGGGTTGGGGTTCTTC. This encodes CASSQVIGTGLGFF.

The V and J genes are TRBV27 and TRBJ2-5, with TRBD2 matching over 9 bases. The CDR3 has 17 residues. Germline V gene sequence: CDR1 MNHEY, CDR2 SMNVEV (reference sequence). Trimming cost V 5 bases and J 2 bases; bases outside gene matches: 12. CDR3 amino acids: CASSSLAGPAIQETQYF. CDR3 coding DNA: TGTGCCAGCAGTAGCCTAGCGGGGCCCGCAATTCAAGAGACCCAGTACTTC.

Only a few counts were recorded for this clone. The chain combines TRBV7-9 with TRBJ2-5; D unresolved. Trimming cost V 6 bases and J 2 bases, with 16 bases left between them. CDR1 and CDR2 from the germline V gene are SEHNR and FQNEAQ (reference sequence). The CDR3 totals 15 residues. CDR3 residues: CASRSLGANQETQYF. The CDR3 bases are TGTGCCAGCAGGTCCCTCGGAGCGAATCAAGAGACCCAGTACTTC.

The chain is built from TRBV6-5 and TRBJ2-5; 9 nucleotides align to TRBD2. This CDR3 contains 15 residues. Germline V gives CDR1 MNHEY, CDR2 SVGAGI. The junction had 8 bases not matched to a gene; V was cut back by 5 bases and J by 4 bases. CDR3 protein: CASSIAGEWRETQYF. The CDR3 region has the DNA TGTGCCAGCAGTATAGCGGGGGAATGGCGAGAGACCCAGTACTTC.

This clone has more than one count but fewer than ten. Other DNA sequences from this sample encode an identical CDR3 as well. V gene TRBV9 combines with J gene TRBJ1-6, with TRBD1 matching 8 bases. The CDR3 totals 15 residues. V dropped 3 bases and J dropped 7; count of bases not matched to a gene: 6. The germline gives CDR1 SGDLS, CDR2 YYNGEE. CDR3 nucleotides: TGTGCCAGCAGCGCCGGACAGGGCGGCAATTCACCCCTCCACTTT. Protein product: CASSAGQGGNSPLHF.

V gene TRBV27 combines with J gene TRBJ2-2; TRBD1 agrees at 9 bases. The CDR3 is 16 amino acids. V gave up 7 bases and J gave up 0 bases; unmatched junction bases: 6. Per the germline V gene, CDR1 is MNHEY and CDR2 is SMNVEV (reference sequence). The CDR3 spells CASKRTGATNTGELFF. CDR3 nucleotide sequence: TGTGCCAGCAAAAGGACAGGGGCCACGAACACCGGGGAGCTGTTTTTT.

The chain is built from TRBV6-5 and TRBJ1-5, with 8 nucleotides matching TRBD1. J gave up 5 bases and V 6 bases, and 9 bases lay outside the gene matches. CDR3 length: 15 residues. The V gene's germline CDR1 is MNHEY and CDR2 SVGAGI. The chain's CDR3 is CASSPDRGRYQPQHF. The CDR3 DNA is TGTGCCAGCAGCCCAGACAGGGGACGGTATCAGCCCCAGCATTTT.

This sequence joins TRBV19 and TRBJ1-1; D gene unclear. This CDR3 is 11 amino acids long. The germline V gene encodes CDR1 LNHDA and CDR2 SQIVND (reference sequence). The ends were cut back, 10 bases at V and 3 bases at J, with 9 bases in the middle. CDR3 in DNA: TGTGCCACCCAGGAATACACTGAAGCTTTCTTT. It yields the protein CATQEYTEAFF.

The rearrangement links TRBV7-3 to TRBJ2-1; 9 bases match TRBD1. CDR3 size: 15 residues. Germline V gene sequence: CDR1 SGHTA, CDR2 FQGTGA. Trimming cost V 4 bases and J 6 bases; bases outside gene matches: 7. The CDR3 region has the DNA TGTGCCAGCAGCTCCGGGACAGGGAGACGCAATGAGCAGTTCTTC. This encodes CASSSGTGRRNEQFF.

The chain recombines TRBV7-2 with TRBJ1-6; 11 nucleotides agree with TRBD1. The trim removed 4 bases at V and 10 bases at J, leaving 18 bases unmatched. The length of the CDR3 is 19 residues. The germline CDR1 and CDR2 sequences are SGHTA and FQGNSA. The CDR3, as DNA: TGTGCCAGCAGCTCGAATCCTCGGCGGGACAGGGGGTCTAGATCACCCCTCCACTTT. It is translated as CASSSNPRRDRGSRSPLHF.

CDR3 amino acids: CASSYGRVTEAFF. The CDR3 DNA reads as TGTGCCAGCAGCTATGGAAGAGTCACTGAAGCTTTCTTT. The rearrangement links TRBV11-3 to TRBJ1-1, with D unresolved. Trimming took 4 bases from V and 4 from J, leaving 10 bases between them. Germline values: CDR1 SGHNT, CDR2 YENEEA. The CDR3 is 13 residues long. The variable domain in full, with the rest retrieved from reference TRBV11-3 and TRBJ1-1, is EAGVVQSPRYKIIEKKQPVAFWCNPISGHNTLYWYLQNLGQGPELLIRYENEEAVDDSQLPKDRFSAERLKGVDSTLKIQPAELGDSAVYLCASSYGRVTEAFFGQGTRLTVV.

This clone appeared a few times. The chain joins TRBV18 to TRBJ1-4; D not certain. The V gene lost 3 bases and the J gene lost 3 bases, with 11 bases spanning the gap. The CDR3 runs 15 residues. Germline V gene lookup returns CDR1 KGHSH and CDR2 LQKENI. CDR3 amino acids: CASSPPGWANEKLFF. Written as DNA, the CDR3 is TGTGCCAGCTCACCGCCAGGTTGGGCTAATGAAAAACTGTTTTTT. The variable domain in full, with the rest retrieved from reference TRBV18 and TRBJ1-4, is NAGVMQNPRHLVRRRGQEARLRCSPMKGHSHVYWYRQLPEEGLKFMVYLQKENIIDESGMPKERFSAEFPKEGPSILRIQQVVRGDSAAYFCASSPPGWANEKLFFGSGTQLSVL.

The chain uses TRBV18 and TRBJ2-7, with 8 positions matching TRBD1. Germline trimming cut 0 bases from V and 3 bases from J; bases unmatched to any gene: 4. The CDR3 is 15 residues long. CDR1 is KGHSH, CDR2 LQKENI, per germline. In nucleotides, the CDR3 is TGTGCCAGCTCACCACCGAACAGGGGGGACTACGAGCAGTACTTC. Its protein is CASSPPNRGDYEQYF.

The V gene is TRBV19, the J gene TRBJ1-5; 7 nucleotides align to TRBD1. Germline CDR1 reads LNHDA; CDR2 reads SQIVND (reference sequence). Trimming cost V 5 bases and J 3 bases; bases outside gene matches: 10. The CDR3 has 16 residues. The CDR3 loop reads CASSLRTGSNNQPQHF. The CDR3 DNA follows: TGTGCCAGTAGTCTCCGGACAGGCTCGAACAATCAGCCCCAGCATTTT.